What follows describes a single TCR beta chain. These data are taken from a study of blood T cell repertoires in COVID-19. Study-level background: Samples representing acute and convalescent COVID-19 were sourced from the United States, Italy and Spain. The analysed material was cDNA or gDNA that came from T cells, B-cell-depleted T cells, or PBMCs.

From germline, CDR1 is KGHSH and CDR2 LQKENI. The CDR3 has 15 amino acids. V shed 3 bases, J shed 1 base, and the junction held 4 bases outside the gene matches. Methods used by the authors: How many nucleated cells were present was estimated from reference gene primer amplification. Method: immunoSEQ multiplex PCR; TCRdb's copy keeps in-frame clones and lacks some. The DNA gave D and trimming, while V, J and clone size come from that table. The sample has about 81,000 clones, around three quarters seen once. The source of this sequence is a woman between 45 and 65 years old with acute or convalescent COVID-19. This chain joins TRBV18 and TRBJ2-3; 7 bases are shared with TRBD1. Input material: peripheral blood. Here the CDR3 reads CASSPTGDGTDTQYF. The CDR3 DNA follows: TGTGCCAGCTCACCTACAGGGGACGGCACAGATACGCAGTATTTT.